This T cell receptor (beta chain) originates from a study of T cell clonality in common variable immunodeficiency. Study results and caveats: TCRbeta clonality was increased in CVID versus healthy controls. Compared with controls, CVID subjects had fewer shared TCRbeta clones. Reportedly, TCR beta sequences from common variable immunodeficiency showed fewer deletions and N-nucleotide insertions.

Generated by immunoSEQ multiplex PCR, the TCRdb table keeps only in-frame clones and is missing some. The record shows over 45,000 clones for this sample, with no singletons present. The CDR3 is made up of 15 amino acids. The germline V gene encodes CDR1 SEHNR and CDR2 FQNEAQ (reference sequence). Trimming took 3 bases from V and 1 from J, leaving 10 bases between them. Donors gave roughly 4.5 to 9 ml heparinized peripheral whole blood. This clone was seen repeatedly, ten times or more. The antigen remains undetermined. The read terminates 3 residues ahead of where the CDR3 ends, so the germline J gene completes it.

Sequenced material: peripheral blood mononuclear cells. The chain carries TRBV7-9 and TRBJ1-5, with TRBD1 as a possible D gene (6 bases). This receptor was taken from a person aged 18-69 years in good health. CDR3 DNA (partial): TGTGCCAGCAGCTTGGGGGGGCGAAGCAATCAGCCC. Translation: CASSLGGRSNQP. The complete CDR3 protein is CASSLGGRSNQPQHF.